This entry concerns a single T cell receptor (beta chain). The antigen it recognizes is unknown. Base-call qualities are not available, and no considerably larger clone is one nucleotide away. Library construction relied on the immunoSEQ multiplex PCR assay. RNA was extracted from all samples and reverse transcribed into cDNA, which served as template for TCR sequencing. SuperScript III was used to make first-strand cDNA, primed with a 2:1 mix of oligo-dT and random hexamers. Amplification bias was assessed with a synthetic immune receptor repertoire, and residual bias was removed computationally. On the study's bioinformatics: After raw reads were preprocessed to remove errors, the CDR3 was defined following IMGT conventions as running from the conserved cysteine to phenylalanine. Clonality was computed by normalizing Shannon entropy by log2 of the number of productive unique TCRs and subtracting the result from 1. CD4 or CD8 identity of scalp clones was inferred by cross-referencing scalp TCRbeta sequences with sorted blood CD4 and CD8 repertoires. TCRdb stores this immuneACCESS table with in-frame sequences only. Part of the clones is absent; in the studies checked, under half of the shortfall reflects unresolved V genes, and no reason is known for the rest. That table is the source of V, J and clone size, and D and trimming were worked out from the DNA. Within this sample are some 170,000 clones, with approximately 59% of them counted one time only. Around 16% of the sample is taken by the ten largest.

The source of the sample is a study of CD8+ T cells in alopecia areata (dated by TCRdb to the late 2010s). Some background on the complete study: Treated patients were enrolled in an open-label pilot trial of oral tofacitinib, 5 to 10 mg twice daily, for moderate-to-severe alopecia areata. Scalp clonality was compared across normal scalp (n=4), patchy alopecia areata scalp (n=8), and alopecia totalis/universalis scalp (n=8). The RNA source kit depended on sample type: the PAXgene miRNA kit for fixed scalp, the miRNeasy kit for PBMCs, and the RNeasy kit for mouse skin. Tofacitinib-treated patients had biopsies at baseline and at 4 and 24 weeks of treatment, with a later scalp biopsy in several patients. Tofacitinib was given for 6 to 18 months, followed by 6 months of follow-up off drug to assess delayed response and recurrence. In both human patients and the C3H/HeJ mouse model, the study applied high-throughput TCRbeta sequencing to look at T cell clonal expansion in alopecia areata. TCRbeta CDR3 regions were amplified by immunoSEQ multiplex PCR with 35 Vbeta forward and 13 Jbeta reverse primers. In humans, TCRbeta sequencing was performed on scalp tissue and on sorted CD4+ and CD8+ peripheral blood T cells from healthy controls and from patients with patchy or totalis/universalis alopecia areata. The SALT score, which quantifies the percentage of affected scalp surface area, was used to measure disease severity in treated patients. Points the paper makes about the study in general: Unlike mouse skin, where gammadelta T cells dominate, normal human skin contains resident alphabeta T cells that get sequenced too, which complicates analysis of the scalp TCR repertoire. Because the treated cohort was small and had only one nonresponder, larger studies are needed to examine links between baseline CD8+ expansion and response. Shared TCR sequences between patients were less evident than in mice, which may be partly attributable to HLA diversity in the patient population. Tofacitinib significantly lowered scalp clonality and the number of expanded CD8+ clones among the top 100 scalp clones. Compared with normal scalp, lesional scalp had higher clonality and more expanded CD8+ clones, particularly in alopecia totalis/universalis, a pattern that suggests antigenic drive. During tofacitinib treatment, many expanded lesional clones remained in scalp and blood, and this persistence may partly explain relapse after treatment is stopped.

Explained via the paper, the treatment or condition label denotes: oral pan-JAK inhibitor, 5-10 mg twice daily. Lesional scalp punch biopsies and peripheral blood were obtained from alopecia areata patients. After PBMCs were isolated by density centrifugation and stained for CD3, CD4 and CD8, a FACSAria was used to sort CD4+ and CD8+ T cells. This specimen consisted of CD4+ T cells sorted from blood, obtained between weeks 55 and 65, from a patient treated with tofacitinib. The sequence was collected from a human donor with alopecia areata.

The DNA sequence follows: TGTGCCAGCAGTCCACCAGATACGCAGTATTTT. Its translation is CASSPPDTQYF. The rearranged segments are TRBV27 and TRBJ2-3; no D gene can be assigned with confidence. Deletion took 5 bases off V and 4 bases off J, with a span of 4 bases between the germline ends. CDR1 MNHEY and CDR2 SMNVEV were looked up in the germline V gene (reference sequence). The CDR3 starts with the cysteine, ends with the phenylalanine, and has 11 residues. CDR3 DNA only is kept here, 33 bases in frame from base 1.